What follows is one T cell receptor beta chain and its context. This specimen belongs to a study of PD-L1 blockade in urothelial cancer. As for the study in general: The analyses of blood took place 3 weeks (second dose) and 6 weeks after treatment start. Median T cell yield from blood was roughly 140,000.

J was trimmed by 9 bases and V by 0 bases; bases with no gene match: 7. Germline V gives CDR1 MNHEY, CDR2 SMNVEV (reference sequence). The CDR3 is made up of 15 amino acids. As to time point: pretreatment peripheral blood. Spiking of synthetic TCR analog templates was performed in each PCR. The assay was immunoSEQ multiplex PCR, and TCRdb's table has in-frame clones only and misses some. The top ten hold around 2% of the sample, which has tens of thousands of clones, over 80% seen once. The source of this sequence is a man aged 60 to 69 with urothelial cancer. The sequenced sample was PBMCs, obtained around atezolizumab (anti-PD-L1) treatment. The chain combines TRBV27 with TRBJ2-1; 8 nucleotides align to TRBD2. The CDR3 protein is CASSLSAGGVLEQFF. DNA of the CDR3: TGTGCCAGCAGTTTATCGGCGGGAGGAGTCCTTGAGCAGTTCTTC.